What follows describes a single T cell receptor (beta chain). These data belong to a study of blood T cell repertoires in COVID-19. Unmatched junction bases numbered 4, after V lost 5 bases and J lost 2 bases. The CDR3 is made up of 14 amino acids. CDR1 is SNHLY, CDR2 FYNNEI, per germline. In the source study's methods: From reference gene primer amplification, estimates of nucleated cell counts were derived. Profiling relied on immunoSEQ multiplex PCR, and the TCRdb table lists in-frame clones only, not all of them. The D gene and trimming were derived from the DNA, and the V and J assignments and clone size from that table. The sample lists around 140,000 clones; more than 75% were seen once.

Sequencing was done on a sample of peripheral blood. This TCR derives from a human donor with acute or convalescent COVID-19. The donor label of this sample is uncertain. V is TRBV2 and J is TRBJ1-1; 8 positions agree with TRBD1. CDR3 residues: CASSWTGQNTEAFF. DNA of the CDR3: TGTGCCAGCAGTTGGACAGGGCAAAACACTGAAGCTTTCTTT.